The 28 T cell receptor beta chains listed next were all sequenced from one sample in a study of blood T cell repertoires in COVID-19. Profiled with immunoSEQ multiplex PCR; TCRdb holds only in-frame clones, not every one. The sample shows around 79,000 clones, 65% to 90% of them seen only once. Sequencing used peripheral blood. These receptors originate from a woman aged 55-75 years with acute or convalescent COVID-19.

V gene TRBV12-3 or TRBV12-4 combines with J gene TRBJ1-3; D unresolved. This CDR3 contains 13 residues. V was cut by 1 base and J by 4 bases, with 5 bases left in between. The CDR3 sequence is CASSLGRGNTIYF. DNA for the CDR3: TGTGCCAGCAGTTTAGGCAGGGGAAACACCATATATTTT.

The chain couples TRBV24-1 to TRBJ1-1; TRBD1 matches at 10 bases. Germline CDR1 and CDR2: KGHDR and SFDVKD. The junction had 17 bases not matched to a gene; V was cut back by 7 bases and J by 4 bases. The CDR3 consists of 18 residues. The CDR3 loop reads CATRKDRGRLEVGTEAFF. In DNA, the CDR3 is TGTGCCACCAGAAAAGACAGGGGGCGGTTGGAGGTTGGCACTGAAGCTTTCTTT.

This chain's CDR3 is CASRQGSIGNTIYF. CDR3 coding DNA: TGTGCCAGCAGACAGGGCTCTATTGGAAACACCATATATTTT. The genes are TRBV7-2 and TRBJ1-3; tentatively, D is TRBD1 (6 bases). CDR1 and CDR2 from the germline V gene are SGHTA and FQGNSA. V was clipped by 6 bases and J by 3 bases, with 12 bases between them. The CDR3 is 14 residues long.

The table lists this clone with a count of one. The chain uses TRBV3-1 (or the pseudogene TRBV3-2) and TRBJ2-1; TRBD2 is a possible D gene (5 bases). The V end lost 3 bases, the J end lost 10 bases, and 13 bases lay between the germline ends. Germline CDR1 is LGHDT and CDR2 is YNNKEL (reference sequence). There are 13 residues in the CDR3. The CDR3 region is CASSQGTSIEQFF. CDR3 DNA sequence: TGTGCCAGCAGCCAGGGTACTAGTATCGAGCAGTTCTTC.

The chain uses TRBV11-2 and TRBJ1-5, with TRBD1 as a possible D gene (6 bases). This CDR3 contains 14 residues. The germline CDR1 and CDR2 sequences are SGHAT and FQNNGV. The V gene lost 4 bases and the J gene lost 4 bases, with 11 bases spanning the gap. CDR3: CASSSHTGNQPQHF. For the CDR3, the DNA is TGTGCCAGCAGCTCCCATACAGGGAATCAGCCCCAGCATTTT. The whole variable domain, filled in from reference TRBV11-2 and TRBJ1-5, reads EAGVAQSPRYKIIEKRQSVAFWCNPISGHATLYWYQQILGQGPKLLIQFQNNGVVDDSQLPKDRFSAERLKGVDSTLKIQPAKLEDSAVYLCASSSHTGNQPQHFGDGTRLSIL.

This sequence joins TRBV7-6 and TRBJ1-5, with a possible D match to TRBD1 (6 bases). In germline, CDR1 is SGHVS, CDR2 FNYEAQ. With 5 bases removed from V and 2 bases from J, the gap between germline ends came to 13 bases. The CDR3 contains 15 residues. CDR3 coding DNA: TGTGCCAGCAGCCTCGGGGGGGGCGGCAATCAGCCCCAGCATTTT. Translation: CASSLGGGGNQPQHF. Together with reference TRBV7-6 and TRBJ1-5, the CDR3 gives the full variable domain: GAGVSQSPRYKVTKRGQDVALRCDPISGHVSLYWYRQALGQGPEFLTYFNYEAQQDKSGLPNDRFSAERPEGSISTLTIQRTEQRDSAMYRCASSLGGGGNQPQHFGDGTRLSIL.

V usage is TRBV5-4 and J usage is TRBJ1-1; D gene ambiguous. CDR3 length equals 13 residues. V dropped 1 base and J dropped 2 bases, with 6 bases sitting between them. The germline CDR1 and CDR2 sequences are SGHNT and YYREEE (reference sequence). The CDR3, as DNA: TGTGCCAGCAGCTTGAACTCTAACACTGAAGCTTTCTTT. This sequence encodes CASSLNSNTEAFF.

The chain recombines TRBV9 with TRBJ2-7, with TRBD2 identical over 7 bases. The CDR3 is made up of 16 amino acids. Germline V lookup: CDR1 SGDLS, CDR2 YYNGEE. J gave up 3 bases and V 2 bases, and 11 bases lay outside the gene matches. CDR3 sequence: CASSVSNRGGYYEQYF. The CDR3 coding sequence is TGTGCCAGCAGCGTGTCCAATAGGGGAGGGTACTACGAGCAGTACTTC. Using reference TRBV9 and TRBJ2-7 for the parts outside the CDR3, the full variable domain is DSGVTQTPKHLITATGQRVTLRCSPRSGDLSVYWYQQSLDQGLQFLIQYYNGEERAKGNILERFSAQQFPDLHSELNLSSLELGDSALYFCASSVSNRGGYYEQYFGPGTRLTVT.

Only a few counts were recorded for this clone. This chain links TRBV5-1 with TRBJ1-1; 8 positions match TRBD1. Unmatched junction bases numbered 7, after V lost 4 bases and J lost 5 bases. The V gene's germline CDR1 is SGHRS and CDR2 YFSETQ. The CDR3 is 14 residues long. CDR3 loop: CASSNGQGMTEAFF. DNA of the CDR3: TGCGCCAGCAGCAACGGACAGGGTATGACTGAAGCTTTCTTT.

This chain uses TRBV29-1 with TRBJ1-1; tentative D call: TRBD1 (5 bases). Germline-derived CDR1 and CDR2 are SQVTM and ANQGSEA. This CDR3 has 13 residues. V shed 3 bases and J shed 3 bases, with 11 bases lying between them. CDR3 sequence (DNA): TGCAGCGTTGAGGCGGGGCTTTACACTGAAGCTTTCTTT. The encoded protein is CSVEAGLYTEAFF.

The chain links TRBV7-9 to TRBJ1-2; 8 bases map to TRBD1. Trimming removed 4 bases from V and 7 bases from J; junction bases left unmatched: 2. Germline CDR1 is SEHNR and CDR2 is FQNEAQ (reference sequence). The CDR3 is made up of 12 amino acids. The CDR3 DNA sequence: TGTGCCAGCAGCTCAGACAGGGGTGGCTACACCTTC. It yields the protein CASSSDRGGYTF.

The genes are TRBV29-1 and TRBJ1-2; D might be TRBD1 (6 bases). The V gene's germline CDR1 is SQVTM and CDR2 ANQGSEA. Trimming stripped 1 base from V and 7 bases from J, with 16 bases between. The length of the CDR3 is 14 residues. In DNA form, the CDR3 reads TGCAGCGTTGAAGTTGGTCCGAAACAGGGTGGCTACACCTTC. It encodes CSVEVGPKQGGYTF.

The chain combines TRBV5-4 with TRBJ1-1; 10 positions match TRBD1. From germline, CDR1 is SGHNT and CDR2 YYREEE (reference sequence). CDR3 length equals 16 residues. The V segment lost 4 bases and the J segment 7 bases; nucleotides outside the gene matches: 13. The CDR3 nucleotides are TGTGCCAGCAGCCGGGGACAGGGGTATCCCTCCAGTGAAGCTTTCTTT. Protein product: CASSRGQGYPSSEAFF. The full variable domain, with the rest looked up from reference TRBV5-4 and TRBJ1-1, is ETGVTQSPTHLIKTRGQQVTLRCSSQSGHNTVSWYQQALGQGPQFIFQYYREEENGRGNFPPRFSGLQFPNYSSELNVNALELDDSALYLCASSRGQGYPSSEAFFGQGTRLTVV.

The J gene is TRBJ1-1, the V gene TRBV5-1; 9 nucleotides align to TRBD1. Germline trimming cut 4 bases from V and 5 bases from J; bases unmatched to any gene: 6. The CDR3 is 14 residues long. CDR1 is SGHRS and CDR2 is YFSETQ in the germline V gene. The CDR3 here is CASSADRGGTEAFF. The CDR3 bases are TGCGCCAGCAGCGCGGACAGGGGTGGAACTGAAGCTTTCTTT. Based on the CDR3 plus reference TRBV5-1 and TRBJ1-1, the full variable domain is KAGVTQTPRYLIKTRGQQVTLSCSPISGHRSVSWYQQTPGQGLQFLFEYFSETQRNKGNFPGRFSGRQFSNSRSEMNVSTLELGDSALYLCASSADRGGTEAFFGQGTRLTVV.

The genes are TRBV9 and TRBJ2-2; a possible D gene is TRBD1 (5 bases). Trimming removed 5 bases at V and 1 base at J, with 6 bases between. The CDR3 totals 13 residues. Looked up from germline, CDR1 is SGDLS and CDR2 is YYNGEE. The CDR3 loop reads CASSGQNTGELFF. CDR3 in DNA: TGTGCCAGCAGTGGACAGAACACCGGGGAGCTGTTTTTT.

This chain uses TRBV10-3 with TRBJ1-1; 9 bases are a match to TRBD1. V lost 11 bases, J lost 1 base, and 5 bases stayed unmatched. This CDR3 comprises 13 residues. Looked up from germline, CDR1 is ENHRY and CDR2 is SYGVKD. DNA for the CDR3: TGTGCCGTAAGGGACAGGGCGAACACTGAAGCTTTCTTT. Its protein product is CAVRDRANTEAFF.

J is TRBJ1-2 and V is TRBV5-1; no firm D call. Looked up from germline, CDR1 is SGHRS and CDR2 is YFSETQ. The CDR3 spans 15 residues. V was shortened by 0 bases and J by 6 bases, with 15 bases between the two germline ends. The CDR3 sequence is CASSLAGWVRDGYTF. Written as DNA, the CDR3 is TGCGCCAGCAGCTTGGCCGGGTGGGTAAGAGATGGCTACACCTTC.

The CDR3 spells CASSMRAWETQYF. Written as DNA, the CDR3 is TGTGCCAGTAGTATGCGGGCATGGGAGACCCAGTACTTC. The chain couples TRBV19 to TRBJ2-5; the D gene is possibly TRBD2 (5 bases). The CDR3 loop spans 13 amino acids. V was shortened by 3 bases and J by 5 bases, with 10 bases between the two germline ends. Germline V gene lookup returns CDR1 LNHDA and CDR2 SQIVND (reference sequence).

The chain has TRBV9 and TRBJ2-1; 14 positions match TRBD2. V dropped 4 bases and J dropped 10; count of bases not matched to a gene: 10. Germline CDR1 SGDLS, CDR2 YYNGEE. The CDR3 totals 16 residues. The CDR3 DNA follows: TGTGCCAGCAGCCCCCGACTAGCGGGGGGGCTACGGGAGCAGTTCTTC. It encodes CASSPRLAGGLREQFF.

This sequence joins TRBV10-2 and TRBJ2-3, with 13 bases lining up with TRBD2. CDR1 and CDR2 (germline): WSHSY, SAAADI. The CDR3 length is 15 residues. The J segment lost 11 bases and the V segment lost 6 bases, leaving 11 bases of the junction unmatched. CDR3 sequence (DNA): TGCGCCAGCAGCGGGACTAGCGGGGCTGGGGGGAGGCAGTATTTT. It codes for CASSGTSGAGGRQYF.

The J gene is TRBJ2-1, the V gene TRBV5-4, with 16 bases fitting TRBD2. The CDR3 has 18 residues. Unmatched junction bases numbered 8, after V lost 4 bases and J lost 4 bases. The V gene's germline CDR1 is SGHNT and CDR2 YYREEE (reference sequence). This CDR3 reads CASSRGTSGGAKYNEQFF. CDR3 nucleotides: TGTGCCAGCAGCCGAGGGACTAGCGGGGGGGCTAAGTACAATGAGCAGTTCTTC.

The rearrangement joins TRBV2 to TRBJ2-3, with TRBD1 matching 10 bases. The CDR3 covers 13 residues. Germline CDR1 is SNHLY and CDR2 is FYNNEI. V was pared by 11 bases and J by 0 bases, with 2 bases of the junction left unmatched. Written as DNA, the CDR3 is TGTGCCCGACAGGGGGCAAGCACAGATACGCAGTATTTT. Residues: CARQGASTDTQYF. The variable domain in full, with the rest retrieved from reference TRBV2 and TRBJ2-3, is EPEVTQTPSHQVTQMGQEVILRCVPISNHLYFYWYRQILGQKVEFLVSFYNNEISEKSEIFDDQFSVERPDGSNFTLKIRSTKLEDSAMYFCARQGASTDTQYFGPGTRLTVL.

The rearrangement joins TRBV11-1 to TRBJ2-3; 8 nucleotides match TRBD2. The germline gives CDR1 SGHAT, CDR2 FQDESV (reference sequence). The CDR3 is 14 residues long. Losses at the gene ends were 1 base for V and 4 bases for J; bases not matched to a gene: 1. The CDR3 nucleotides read TGTGCCAGCAGCTTAGGCGGGGGGCCAGATACGCAGTATTTT. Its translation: CASSLGGGPDTQYF.

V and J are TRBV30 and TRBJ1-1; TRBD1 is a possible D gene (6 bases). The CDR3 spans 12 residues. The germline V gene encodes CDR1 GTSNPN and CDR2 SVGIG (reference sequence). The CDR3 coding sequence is TGTGTCTCTCAGGGGTCTGGCACTGAAGCTTTCTTT. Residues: CVSQGSGTEAFF.

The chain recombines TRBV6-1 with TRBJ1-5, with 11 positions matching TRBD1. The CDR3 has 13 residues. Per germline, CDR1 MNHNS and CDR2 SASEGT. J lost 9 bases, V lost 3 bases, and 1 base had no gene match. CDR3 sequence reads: CASSEDRGLPQHF. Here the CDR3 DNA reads TGTGCCAGCAGTGAGGACAGGGGGCTGCCCCAGCATTTT.

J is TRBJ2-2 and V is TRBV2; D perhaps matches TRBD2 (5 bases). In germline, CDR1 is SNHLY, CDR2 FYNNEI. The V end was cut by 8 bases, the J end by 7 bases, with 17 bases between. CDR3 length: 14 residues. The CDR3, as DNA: TGTGCCAGCCTCAGACTCGGAGGTGGCGGGGAGCTGTTTTTT. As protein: CASLRLGGGGELFF. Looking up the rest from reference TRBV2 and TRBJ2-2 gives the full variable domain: EPEVTQTPSHQVTQMGQEVILRCVPISNHLYFYWYRQILGQKVEFLVSFYNNEISEKSEIFDDQFSVERPDGSNFTLKIRSTKLEDSAMYFCASLRLGGGGELFFGEGSRLTVL.

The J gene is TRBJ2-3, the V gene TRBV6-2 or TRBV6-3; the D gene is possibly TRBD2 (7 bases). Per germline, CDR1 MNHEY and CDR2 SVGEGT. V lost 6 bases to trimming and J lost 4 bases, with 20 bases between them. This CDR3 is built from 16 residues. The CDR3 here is CASSPHRGGGPDTQYF. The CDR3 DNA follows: TGTGCCAGCAGCCCTCACCGAGGGGGGGGCCCAGATACGCAGTATTTT.

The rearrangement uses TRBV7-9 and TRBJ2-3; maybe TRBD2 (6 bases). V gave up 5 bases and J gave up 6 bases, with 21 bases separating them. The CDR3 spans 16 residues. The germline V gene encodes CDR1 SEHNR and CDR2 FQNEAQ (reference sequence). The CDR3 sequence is CASSIGTLGVADTQYF. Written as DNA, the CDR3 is TGTGCCAGCAGCATCGGGACTCTGGGTGTAGCGGATACGCAGTATTTT.